One and the same sample provided the 10 T cell receptor beta chains below, sequenced in a study of neurological immune-mediated disorders. MiXCR, applied by TCRdb to the 5' RACE reads, yields one record per CDR3 protein. This table has some 100,000 distinct CDR3 sequences, 13% appearing once. The time point: longitudinal time-point 2. The specimen sequenced was PBMCs. These receptor sequences come from a female donor with HTLV-1-associated myelopathy (HAM/TSP).

This clonotype has ten or more counts. This chain joins TRBV7-2 and TRBJ1-1; D uncertain. Trimming stripped 8 bases from V and 1 base from J, with 8 bases between. This CDR3 has 12 amino acids. From germline, CDR1 is SGHTA and CDR2 FQGNSA. CDR3 sequence (DNA): TGTGCCAGCGGACTAAGGAACACTGAAGCTTTCTTT. Its translation is CASGLRNTEAFF.

On this clonotype itself: Compared with germline, one end of the junction differs, possibly owing to a read error. The V gene is TRBV7-3, the J gene TRBJ2-1; D unresolved. Per the germline V gene, CDR1 is SGHTA and CDR2 is FQGTGA. The CDR3 extends over 15 amino acids. The CDR3 coding sequence is TGTACCAGCAGCTCGGTACTTCCCCTAAACAATGAGCAGTTCTTC. This gives the protein CTSSSVLPLNNEQFF.

This clonotype has more than one count but fewer than ten. The gene calls are TRBV2 and TRBJ1-1; D is unresolved. This CDR3 has 12 residues. Trimming pared 6 bases from V and 1 base from J, leaving 6 bases between. CDR1 SNHLY and CDR2 FYNNEI come from the germline V gene. The CDR3 here is CASRRQNTEAFF. In nucleotides, the CDR3 is TGTGCCAGCAGGAGACAGAACACTGAAGCTTTCTTT. Supplemented by reference TRBV2 and TRBJ1-1, the full variable domain reads EPEVTQTPSHQVTQMGQEVILRCVPISNHLYFYWYRQILGQKVEFLVSFYNNEISEKSEIFDDQFSVERPDGSNFTLKIRSTKLEDSAMYFCASRRQNTEAFFGQGTRLTVV.

The rearrangement joins TRBV14 to TRBJ1-3; TRBD1 is a possible D gene (6 bases). CDR1 and CDR2 (germline): SGHDN, FVKESK. V shed 2 bases and J shed 7 bases, with 18 bases lying between them. The CDR3 covers 16 residues. CDR3 in amino acids: CASSQRRGQRGNTIYF. CDR3 bases: TGTGCCAGCAGCCAACGAAGAGGTCAGAGGGGGAACACCATATATTTT.

This clonotype was counted at least ten times. This chain links TRBV2 with TRBJ2-3; TRBD2 might be the D (6 bases). The CDR3 is 14 amino acids. Trimming pared 7 bases from V and 3 bases from J, leaving 14 bases between. CDR1 SNHLY and CDR2 FYNNEI come from the germline V gene. The CDR3 sequence: CASNQGGVTDTQYF. The CDR3, as DNA: TGTGCCAGCAATCAGGGCGGGGTAACAGATACGCAGTATTTT.

This clonotype came up many times. This chain links TRBV5-1 with TRBJ2-1; D is unresolved. Trimming left V 6 bases short and J 4 bases short, with 11 bases between. The CDR3 consists of 13 residues. CDR1 and CDR2 (germline): SGHRS, YFSETQ. The CDR3 spells CASMNPGYNEQFF. CDR3 DNA: TGCGCCAGCATGAATCCCGGTTACAATGAGCAGTTCTTC.

This clonotype was counted many times. The chain couples TRBV5-5 to TRBJ2-5; 11 positions agree with TRBD1. Trimming took 4 bases from V and 4 from J; bases not matched to a gene: 15. CDR1 SGHKS and CDR2 YYEKEE come from the germline V gene (reference sequence). CDR3 length equals 18 residues. CDR3: CASSLGQGATHSRETQYF. The CDR3 bases are TGTGCCAGCAGCCTAGGACAGGGGGCCACACACAGTCGAGAGACCCAGTACTTC.

The sample holds many counts of this clonotype. CDR3 nucleotides: TGTGCCAGCAGCTTGGAACATGAGTCCCGCACGCAGTTCTTC. The encoded protein is CASSLEHESRTQFF. The chain uses TRBV7-2 and TRBJ2-1, with D unclear. V dropped 3 bases and J dropped 12 bases, with 18 bases sitting between them. This CDR3 is built from 14 residues. Germline loops: CDR1 SGHTA, CDR2 FQGNSA.

This clonotype was detected many times. The chain has TRBV10-3 and TRBJ2-3; 10 bases map to TRBD1. Trimming took 2 bases from V and 3 from J; bases not matched to a gene: 5. Germline loops: CDR1 ENHRY, CDR2 SYGVKD. This CDR3 has 16 residues. The CDR3 protein is CAISEVEDRGTDTQYF. The CDR3 DNA reads as TGTGCCATCAGTGAGGTTGAGGACAGGGGGACAGATACGCAGTATTTT.

The rearrangement uses TRBV10-3 and TRBJ1-6, with 9 bases identical to TRBD1. The CDR3 totals 14 residues. The V gene end was trimmed by 2 bases and the J gene end by 10 bases; junction bases not matched to a gene: 3. Germline values: CDR1 ENHRY, CDR2 SYGVKD. CDR3 sequence: CAISEGQGISPLHF. The CDR3 DNA follows: TGTGCCATCAGTGAGGGACAGGGGATCTCACCCCTCCACTTT.